The clone carrying this T cell receptor beta chain was found many times. What it binds is not known. The record originates from a study of T cells after yellow fever vaccination. Whole-study context: The fractions with low cell numbers were processed using SMART-Seq v4 Ultra Low Input.

General observations from the study: Only a small proportion of the clonotypes turned up in both the CD4 and the CD8 compartments, likely arising from convergent recombination.

Researchers made TCR cDNA using 5'RACE template switching, and this step added a universal primer site and UMIs. TCRdb used MiXCR to reprocess the 5' RACE reads, holding one entry per CDR3 protein. The sample includes some 260,000 distinct CDR3 sequences, roughly 5.2% of them seen just once. CDR1 SQVTM and CDR2 ANQGSEA come from the germline V gene. V dropped 7 bases and J dropped 9; count of bases not matched to a gene: 14. CDR3 length equals 14 residues. This clonotype was sampled from a man younger than 30 who received the YFV17D yellow fever vaccine. The specimen comprised CD4+ T cells sorted from PBMCs, sampled on the day of the yellow fever booster vaccination. The chain carries TRBV29-1 and TRBJ1-5; 8 positions agree with TRBD1. The CDR3 protein is CSASYYRGSRPQHF. CDR3 sequence (DNA): TGCAGCGCCTCTTATTACAGGGGGAGTCGGCCCCAGCATTTT.